This record covers a single T cell receptor beta chain. The sample is drawn from a study of cytomegalovirus exposure and HLA in healthy donors. The V gene end was trimmed by 9 bases and the J gene end by 3 bases; junction bases not matched to a gene: 1. Germline CDR1 and CDR2: MDHEN and SYDVKM. There are 12 residues in the CDR3. This PCR relied on a set of 60 Vbeta primers and 13 Jbeta primers. Assay used: immunoSEQ multiplex PCR; TCRdb lists only in-frame clones, some missing. The table lists roughly 260,000 clones, just under 85% of them singletons, with 2% in the top ten. The chain employs TRBV28 and TRBJ2-7; 11 bases are shared with TRBD2. The origin of this receptor is a woman aged 40 to 49 in good health and CMV-seropositive. The sample comprised PBMCs. CDR3 sequence (DNA): TGTGCCAGACTAGCGGGAGTCTACGAGCAGTACTTC. Translating gives CARLAGVYEQYF.